A selection of T cell receptor beta chains follows, all from one sample in a study of CD8 T cells in ankylosing spondylitis. TCRdb analysed the 5' RACE reads with MiXCR anew, one entry per CDR3 protein. The sample shows more than 600,000 distinct CDR3 sequences, roughly 19% of them seen only once. Sequencing used blood, either unsorted or a sorted T cell fraction (not recorded which). Receptor source: a male donor with ankylosing spondylitis. Both conserved end residues are part of each CDR3. D genes are given only for firm matches. Clone size is shown for a subset of rows, as once, few, many or a class of expanded clone.

few	TRBJ1-2	TRBV6-5	TRBD1	TGTGCCAGCAGTTATGACAGGGCGCCGGGTGGCTACACCTTC	CASSYDRAPGGYTF
NA	TRBJ2-3	TRBV20-1	NA	TGCAGTGCTAATAGGGAGGATACGCAGTATTTT	CSANREDTQYF
few	TRBJ1-4	TRBV15	NA	TGTGCCACCAGCAGAGGGGGGCAGGGAGAGGGAAAACTGTTTTTT	CATSRGGQGEGKLFF
many	TRBJ2-1	TRBV29-1	NA	TGCAGCGTTGAACGAGCGGAGTCCTACAATGAGCAGTTCTTC	CSVERAESYNEQFF
few	TRBJ2-3	TRBV12-3/TRBV12-4	TRBD2	TGTGCCAGCAGCCCTAGCGGGGGCGGAGGCACAGATACGCAGTATTTT	CASSPSGGGGTDTQYF
many	TRBJ1-6	TRBV20-1	NA	TGCAGTGCCTCCCGAGGCATGGACTATAATTCACCCCTCCACTTT	CSASRGMDYNSPLHF
NA	TRBJ2-5	TRBV11-3	NA	TGTGCCAGCAGCCAGCGAGTTGAGGAGACCCAGTACTTC	CASSQRVEETQYF
few	TRBJ2-1	TRBV11-3	TRBD2	TGTGCCAGCAGCTCACAAGCGGGGAGCTCCTACAATGAGCAGTTCTTC	CASSSQAGSSYNEQFF
NA	TRBJ1-6	TRBV25-1	NA	TGTGCCAGCAGTGAATATTCCGGTACACCCCTCCACTTT	CASSEYSGTPLHF
few	TRBJ2-5	TRBV7-2	NA	TGTGCCAGCAGCCAGGCGAAGGGTGTAAGGGAGACCCAGTACTTC	CASSQAKGVRETQYF
few	TRBJ2-7	TRBV5-1	NA	TGCGCCAGCAAGGCCCCAGCGGAGGGAAATTCCTACGAGCAGTACTTC	CASKAPAEGNSYEQYF
NA	TRBJ2-1	TRBV4-3	NA	TGCGCCAGCAGCCAAGTGTACGGGGACAATTCCTACAATGAGCAGTTCTTC	CASSQVYGDNSYNEQFF
few	TRBJ1-1	TRBV12-3/TRBV12-4	NA	TGTGCCAGCAGTTTGATGGACGAGAACACTGAAGCTTTCTTT	CASSLMDENTEAFF
NA	TRBJ1-1	TRBV12-3/TRBV12-4	NA	TGTGCCAGCAGTTTAGCGCTCAGTTACACTGAAGCTTTCTTT	CASSLALSYTEAFF
NA	TRBJ2-5	TRBV29-1	NA	TGCAGCGTTGTATGGCTCCAGGCCCAGTACTTC	CSVVWLQAQYF
NA	TRBJ2-7	TRBV7-6	TRBD2	TGTGCCAGCAGCTTAGGAGCGGGAGATCACGAGCAGTACTTC	CASSLGAGDHEQYF
few	TRBJ2-7	TRBV4-2	NA	TGTGCCAGCAGCCAAGAACTCTCAATCGCCGACGAGCAGTACTTC	CASSQELSIADEQYF
few	TRBJ1-2	TRBV11-2	NA	TGTGCCAGCAGCTTAGAATCACGGACTTACTATGGCTACACCTTC	CASSLESRTYYGYTF
NA	TRBJ2-5	TRBV20-1	NA	TGCAGTGCTAGAGAAGGCCCCCTAGAGACCCAGTACTTC	CSAREGPLETQYF
many	TRBJ2-3	TRBV12-3/TRBV12-4	NA	TGTGCCAGCAGACTGGAGGAAGATACGCAGTATTTT	CASRLEEDTQYF